What follows describes a single T cell receptor beta chain. Its antigen is not known. This record belongs to a study of cytomegalovirus exposure and HLA in healthy donors. On the study more broadly: Unique TCRs numbering some 77 million, obtained from HLA-typed donors, made up an early data release.

Trimming removed 3 bases from V and 1 base from J, with 6 bases in between. The CDR3 is 13 amino acids. Germline CDR1 is SGHTA and CDR2 is FQGTGA. Whole-study findings and limits: TCR beta sequences reportedly predicted most subjects' HLA-A and HLA-B alleles accurately. Near-uniform donor sequencing depth was presumed by presence/absence analyses. A highly shared variant cluster was judged a likely technical artifact.

13 Jbeta primers and 60 Vbeta primers were used for the PCR. Profiling relied on immunoSEQ multiplex PCR, and the TCRdb table lists in-frame clones only, not all of them. The sample shows 130,000 to 150,000 clones, around 80% of them seen only once. The chain has TRBV7-3 and TRBJ2-5; D unresolved. Material: PBMCs. This receptor was taken from a female donor in good health and CMV-seronegative. DNA of the CDR3: TGTGCCAGCAGCTTTAGCAGCCAAGAGACCCAGTACTTC. It codes for CASSFSSQETQYF.